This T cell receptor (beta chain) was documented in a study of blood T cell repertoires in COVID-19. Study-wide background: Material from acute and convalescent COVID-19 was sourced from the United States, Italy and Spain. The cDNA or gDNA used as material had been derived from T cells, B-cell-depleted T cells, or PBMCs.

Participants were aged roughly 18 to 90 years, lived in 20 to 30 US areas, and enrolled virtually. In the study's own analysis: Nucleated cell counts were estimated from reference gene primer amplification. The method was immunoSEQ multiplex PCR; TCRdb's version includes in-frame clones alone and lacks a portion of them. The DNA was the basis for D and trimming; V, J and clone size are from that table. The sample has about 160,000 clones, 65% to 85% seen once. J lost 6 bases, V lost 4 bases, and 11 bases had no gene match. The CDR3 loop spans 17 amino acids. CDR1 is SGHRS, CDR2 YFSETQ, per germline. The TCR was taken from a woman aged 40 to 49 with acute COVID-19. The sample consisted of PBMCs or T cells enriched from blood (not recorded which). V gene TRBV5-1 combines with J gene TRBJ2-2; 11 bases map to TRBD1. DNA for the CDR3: TGCGCCAGCAGCCCACGAAGAGGACAGGGGGCAGCCGGGGAGCTGTTTTTT. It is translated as CASSPRRGQGAAGELFF. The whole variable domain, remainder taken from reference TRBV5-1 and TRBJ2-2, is KAGVTQTPRYLIKTRGQQVTLSCSPISGHRSVSWYQQTPGQGLQFLFEYFSETQRNKGNFPGRFSGRQFSNSRSEMNVSTLELGDSALYLCASSPRRGQGAAGELFFGEGSRLTVL.